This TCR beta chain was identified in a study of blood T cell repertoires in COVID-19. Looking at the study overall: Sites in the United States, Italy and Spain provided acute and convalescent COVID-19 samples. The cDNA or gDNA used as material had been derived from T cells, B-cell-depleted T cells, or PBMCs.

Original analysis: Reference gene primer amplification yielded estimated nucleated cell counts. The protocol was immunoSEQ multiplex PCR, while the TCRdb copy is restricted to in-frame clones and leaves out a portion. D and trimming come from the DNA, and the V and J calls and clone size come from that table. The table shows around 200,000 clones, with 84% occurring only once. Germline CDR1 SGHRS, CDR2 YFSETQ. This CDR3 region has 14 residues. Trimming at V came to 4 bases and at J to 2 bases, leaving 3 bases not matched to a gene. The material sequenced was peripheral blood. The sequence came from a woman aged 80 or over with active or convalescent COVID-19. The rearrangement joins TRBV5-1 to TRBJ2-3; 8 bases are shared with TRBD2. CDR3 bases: TGCGCCAGCAGCCGGGAGGGGACCACAGATACGCAGTATTTT. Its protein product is CASSREGTTDTQYF.